This T cell receptor beta chain was sequenced for a study of a mutant IDH1 vaccine in newly diagnosed glioma. As regards this clone: Antigen specificity is unknown.

Time point given: week 23, last vaccination. The study gave 300 ug of mutant IDH1 20-mer peptide per vaccine dose, with topical imiquimod. Profiled with immunoSEQ multiplex PCR; TCRdb holds only in-frame clones, not every one. The data contain about 67,000 clones, 84% of them singletons. The V gene lost 3 bases and the J gene lost 0 bases, with 11 bases spanning the gap. The CDR3 is 15 amino acids. Looked up from germline, CDR1 is LGHNA and CDR2 is YNFKEQ. This clonotype was obtained from a man aged 18 to 30 with glioma. The input for sequencing was PBMCs, taken from a glioma patient whose treatment included an IDH1 peptide vaccine. The chain employs TRBV4-2 and TRBJ1-1, with D perhaps TRBD1 (6 bases). In DNA form, the CDR3 reads TGTGCCAGCAGCCAGCCAGACAGGTTGAACACTGAAGCTTTCTTT. It codes for CASSQPDRLNTEAFF.